The 20 T cell receptor beta chains below come from one sample, sequenced in a study of shared clonotypes between healthy human individuals. The repertoire was sequenced with immunoSEQ multiplex PCR; TCRdb's copy has only in-frame clones and lacks some. The table includes some 2,000,000 clones, 90% to 96% detected once. The sequenced sample consisted of naive CD4+ T cells sorted from blood. Subset here: CD45RA+ positively selected. These receptors were taken from a man younger than 35 in good health.

The chain joins TRBV6-5 to TRBJ2-2, with a weak D call TRBD1 (6 bases). The germline V gene encodes CDR1 MNHEY and CDR2 SVGAGI. With 7 bases removed from V and 2 bases from J, the gap between germline ends came to 11 bases. The CDR3 has 14 amino acids. DNA of the CDR3: TGTGCCAGCAAGCGGACAGAAAACACCGGGGAGCTGTTTTTT. Its protein is CASKRTENTGELFF.

The count of this clone is one. The V call is TRBV5-1, the J call TRBJ1-2, with 7 positions matching TRBD1. CDR3 length: 15 amino acids. CDR1 is SGHRS and CDR2 is YFSETQ in the germline V gene. J gave up 0 bases and V 0 bases, and 2 bases lay outside the gene matches. In DNA form, the CDR3 reads TGCGCCAGCAGCTTGGGAGACAGGGCTAACTATGGCTACACCTTC. The encoded protein is CASSLGDRANYGYTF. The full variable domain, completed using reference TRBV5-1 and TRBJ1-2, is KAGVTQTPRYLIKTRGQQVTLSCSPISGHRSVSWYQQTPGQGLQFLFEYFSETQRNKGNFPGRFSGRQFSNSRSEMNVSTLELGDSALYLCASSLGDRANYGYTFGSGTRLTVV.

J is TRBJ2-2 and V is TRBV19, with D unresolved. Deletions cut 2 bases from V and 6 bases from J, with 10 bases between. This CDR3 has 14 residues. Germline V gene lookup returns CDR1 LNHDA and CDR2 SQIVND (reference sequence). The CDR3 spells CASSISSNPGELFF. The CDR3 bases are TGTGCCAGTAGTATATCCAGTAACCCCGGGGAGCTGTTTTTT.

This rearrangement joins TRBV10-2 to TRBJ2-3; no reliable D call. Germline V CDR1 and CDR2: WSHSY, SAAADI. This CDR3 comprises 11 residues. Trimming cost V 4 bases and J 4 bases, with 3 bases left between them. CDR3 bases: TGCGCCAGCAGTGCCGCAGATACGCAGTATTTT. Translation gives CASSAADTQYF.

The CDR3 DNA sequence: TGTGCCATCAGTGAGTCGGCCGGGACTAGCGGGACGGAGACCCAGTACTTC. This sequence encodes CAISESAGTSGTETQYF. The chain employs TRBV10-3 and TRBJ2-5; 13 bases map to TRBD2. Germline CDR1 is ENHRY and CDR2 is SYGVKD. The junction had 6 bases not matched to a gene; V was cut back by 0 bases and J by 5 bases. The CDR3 consists of 17 residues.

The chain recombines TRBV15 with TRBJ1-1; D gene uncertain. Germline V gene sequence: CDR1 LNHNV, CDR2 YYDKDF (reference sequence). Trimming took off 5 bases at V and 0 bases at J, with 10 bases between the two ends. The CDR3 runs 14 residues. For the CDR3, the DNA is TGTGCCACCAGCCCTCGGATGGTGAACACTGAAGCTTTCTTT. It codes for CATSPRMVNTEAFF.

The chain combines TRBV5-1 with TRBJ2-3, with D possibly being TRBD1 (5 bases). Trimming removed 2 bases from V and 0 bases from J, with 13 bases in between. In germline, CDR1 is SGHRS, CDR2 YFSETQ. This CDR3 is 16 amino acids long. CDR3: CASSFGRALSTDTQYF. CDR3 in DNA: TGCGCCAGCAGCTTTGGCAGGGCCCTTAGCACAGATACGCAGTATTTT.

J is TRBJ2-2 and V is TRBV18; the D is unclear. V was clipped by 1 base and J by 6 bases, with 12 bases between them. CDR3 length: 15 residues. In germline, CDR1 is KGHSH, CDR2 LQKENI. CDR3 in amino acids: CASSPQGLSAGELFF. The CDR3 nucleotides read TGTGCCAGCTCACCACAGGGCTTAAGCGCCGGGGAGCTGTTTTTT.

The V gene is TRBV5-1, the J gene TRBJ1-4; no clear D. The CDR3 contains 16 residues. Germline CDR1 is SGHRS and CDR2 is YFSETQ. The ends were cut back, 3 bases at V and 3 bases at J, with 15 bases in the middle. The CDR3: CASSSTADRANEKLFF. The CDR3 coding sequence is TGCGCCAGCAGCTCTACTGCAGATCGAGCTAATGAAAAACTGTTTTTT.

The chain uses TRBV14 and TRBJ2-2, with TRBD2 matching over 9 bases. Per the germline V gene, CDR1 is SGHDN and CDR2 is FVKESK. The CDR3 is made up of 16 amino acids. V was pared by 0 bases and J by 6 bases, with 5 bases of the junction left unmatched. In DNA, the CDR3 is TGTGCCAGCAGCCAAGAGGGGCTAGCGGGATCCGGGGAGCTGTTTTTT. Its translation is CASSQEGLAGSGELFF.

J is TRBJ1-2 and V is TRBV21-1; the table assigns TRBD1, which was not confirmed against the DNA. TRBV21-1 is noted as a pseudogene. The CDR3 length is 17 residues. The CDR3 DNA reads as TGTGCCAGCAGCAAACCAGGGGCTACCGCCGAATTCTATGGCTACACCTTC. Residues: CASSKPGATAEFYGYTF.

This clone appeared a single time. The chain joins TRBV9 to TRBJ2-3, with TRBD2 matching over 12 bases. The CDR3 is 16 amino acids. Germline V CDR1 and CDR2: SGDLS, YYNGEE. The V segment lost 4 bases and the J segment 7 bases; nucleotides outside the gene matches: 10. CDR3 nucleotide sequence: TGTGCCAGCAGCTTCTCTCCTAGCGGGGGGGCAAATACGCAGTATTTT. Its translation is CASSFSPSGGANTQYF.

This chain's CDR3 is CASSFGPNYGYTF. The CDR3 DNA sequence: TGTGCCAGCAGTTTCGGCCCTAACTATGGCTACACCTTC. The chain couples TRBV2 to TRBJ1-2; no reliable D call. The CDR3 is 13 residues long. The V gene lost 5 bases and the J gene lost 0 bases, with 7 bases spanning the gap. CDR1 is SNHLY and CDR2 is FYNNEI in the germline V gene.

Turning to this clone: The same CDR3 arises from other DNA sequences in this sample as well. The chain combines TRBV25-1 with TRBJ1-1; D gene uncertain. The V end lost 5 bases, the J end lost 1 base, and 5 bases lay between the germline ends. The length of the CDR3 is 12 residues. In germline, CDR1 is MGHDK, CDR2 SYGVNS. The CDR3 protein is CASSLGNTEAFF. CDR3 in DNA: TGTGCCAGCAGTTTAGGGAACACTGAAGCTTTCTTT. The full variable domain, rest sourced from reference TRBV25-1 and TRBJ1-1, is EADIYQTPRYLVIGTGKKITLECSQTMGHDKMYWYQQDPGMELHLIHYSYGVNSTEKGDLSSESTVSRIRTEHFPLTLESARPSHTSQYLCASSLGNTEAFFGQGTRLTVV.

The chain couples TRBV6-1 to TRBJ1-5, with TRBD1 matching 8 bases. This CDR3 region has 14 residues. Germline V CDR1 and CDR2: MNHNS, SASEGT. V lost 4 bases, J lost 4 bases, and 3 bases stayed unmatched. CDR3 nucleotide sequence: TGTGCCAGCAGTGCGGACAGGGCTAATCAGCCCCAGCATTTT. It yields the protein CASSADRANQPQHF.

This clone was found once. The chain links TRBV6-1 to TRBJ2-2; D possibly corresponds to TRBD1 (5 bases). The CDR3 is made up of 13 amino acids. The V end lost 6 bases, the J end lost 7 bases, and 12 bases lay between the germline ends. Germline V gives CDR1 MNHNS, CDR2 SASEGT. CDR3: CASSSTGSGELFF. The CDR3 nucleotides read TGTGCCAGCAGCAGCACAGGAAGCGGGGAGCTGTTTTTT.

In this sample, this clone turned up once. V gene TRBV7-9 combines with J gene TRBJ1-1, with D possibly being TRBD1 (6 bases). This CDR3 comprises 13 residues. V lost 5 bases and J lost 8, with 15 bases in between. The germline V gene has CDR1 SEHNR and CDR2 FQNEAQ (reference sequence). CDR3 nucleotides: TGTGCCAGCAGCGTCGGGGGGGCAGGAGAAGCTTTCTTT. It translates to CASSVGGAGEAFF.

The chain combines TRBV14 with TRBJ2-7, with TRBD1 identical over 7 bases. This CDR3 has 16 residues. Unmatched junction bases numbered 9, after V lost 1 base and J lost 3 bases. Germline CDR1 reads SGHDN; CDR2 reads FVKESK. The CDR3 coding sequence is TGTGCCAGCAGCCAAGGACCGGGACAGCCCCACTACGAGCAGTACTTC. Translating gives CASSQGPGQPHYEQYF.

The chain uses TRBV7-9 and TRBJ1-4; 7 bases are a match to TRBD1. The CDR3 consists of 16 residues. Trimming removed 6 bases from V and 0 bases from J; junction bases left unmatched: 7. CDR1 is SEHNR and CDR2 is FQNEAQ in the germline V gene (reference sequence). CDR3 in amino acids: CASRLGQAPTNEKLFF. The DNA for the CDR3 is TGTGCCAGCAGACTTGGACAGGCCCCAACTAATGAAAAACTGTTTTTT.

CDR3 region: CASTSQGHTGELFF. CDR3 coding DNA: TGTGCCAGCACGTCCCAGGGACACACCGGGGAGCTGTTTTTT. The chain links TRBV6-1 to TRBJ2-2; D may match TRBD1 or TRBD2 (5 bases each). Between the trimmed V and J ends, which lost 7 bases and 3 bases, there was a span of 12 bases. This CDR3 has 14 amino acids. Germline V gene data show CDR1 as MNHNS and CDR2 as SASEGT.